These 23 T cell receptor beta chains originate from one sample sequenced in a study of blood T cell repertoires in COVID-19. This table comes from immunoSEQ multiplex PCR, and its TCRdb copy is limited to in-frame clones, with some not included. The profile shows about 310,000 clones, approximately 85% of them singletons. The specimen sequenced was PBMCs or T cells enriched from blood (not recorded which). Source of these receptors: a man aged 25 to 40 who had recovered from COVID-19.

DNA for the CDR3: TGCAGCGTTCTACAGGGGGGCTCAACTGAAGCTTTCTTT. Translating it yields CSVLQGGSTEAFF. The rearrangement uses TRBV29-1 and TRBJ1-1; 8 bases match TRBD1. Germline V gives CDR1 SQVTM, CDR2 ANQGSEA. The CDR3 length is 13 residues. V was clipped by 5 bases and J by 5 bases; unmatched bases: 7.

The chain joins TRBV30 to TRBJ1-2; 10 nucleotides line up with TRBD1. After removal of 1 base from V and 6 bases from J, the junction contained 5 bases not matched to a gene. The CDR3 is 14 amino acids. Germline CDR1 GTSNPN, CDR2 SVGIG (reference sequence). The CDR3 region is CAWSGGQGLDGYTF. Written as DNA, the CDR3 is TGTGCCTGGAGTGGGGGACAGGGGTTAGATGGCTACACCTTC.

This clone occurred once. V gene TRBV5-1 combines with J gene TRBJ2-5; the match to TRBD1 covers 7 bases. The CDR3 is 14 residues long. From germline, CDR1 is SGHRS and CDR2 YFSETQ. V lost 3 bases to trimming and J lost 1 base; unmatched junction nucleotides: 3. CDR3: CASSWQGVQETQYF. Here the CDR3 DNA reads TGCGCCAGCAGCTGGCAGGGGGTCCAAGAGACCCAGTACTTC.

V usage is TRBV4-3 and J usage is TRBJ2-5, with D perhaps matching TRBD2 (7 bases). The CDR3 length is 14 residues. V lost 0 bases, J lost 7 bases, and 12 bases lay in between. Germline V CDR1 and CDR2: LGHNA, YSLEER. CDR3 amino acids: CASSQEGGPGTQYF. CDR3 in DNA: TGCGCCAGCAGCCAAGAGGGGGGGCCCGGGACCCAGTACTTC.

V is TRBV5-5 and J is TRBJ1-1; D unresolved. The CDR3 is made up of 14 amino acids. V lost 5 bases and J 4 bases, leaving 15 bases between the germline ends. In germline, CDR1 is SGHKS, CDR2 YYEKEE (reference sequence). This CDR3 is CASSTFAASTEAFF. As DNA, the CDR3 is TGTGCCAGCAGTACTTTCGCGGCTAGCACTGAAGCTTTCTTT.

The chain couples TRBV27 to TRBJ1-5; D unresolved. Between the trimmed V and J ends, which lost 5 bases and 0 bases, there was a span of 11 bases. This CDR3 comprises 15 residues. Germline CDR1 is MNHEY and CDR2 is SMNVEV (reference sequence). The CDR3 coding sequence is TGTGCCAGCAGTCCCCAACGAGATAGCAATCAGCCCCAGCATTTT. It codes for CASSPQRDSNQPQHF.

The V call is TRBV7-2, the J call TRBJ2-1, with 10 bases that match TRBD2. J gave up 4 bases and V 7 bases, and 4 bases lay outside the gene matches. The germline gives CDR1 SGHTA, CDR2 FQGNSA. The CDR3 has 14 amino acids. CDR3 DNA: TGTGCCAGCACCCCTAGCGGGGGATACAATGAGCAGTTCTTC. Translating it yields CASTPSGGYNEQFF.

This chain connects TRBV7-2 to TRBJ2-1, with TRBD2 matching over 7 bases. Trimming cost V 5 bases and J 1 base; bases outside gene matches: 8. Germline V gene sequence: CDR1 SGHTA, CDR2 FQGNSA. The CDR3 has 16 residues. The CDR3 spells CASSQMPGLSYNEQFF. The CDR3 DNA is TGTGCCAGCAGCCAAATGCCGGGACTATCCTACAATGAGCAGTTCTTC.

The CDR3 loop is CATSGGRSRDTQYF. CDR3 nucleotide sequence: TGTGCCACCTCCGGGGGGCGGTCCCGAGATACGCAGTATTTT. The chain recombines TRBV13 with TRBJ2-3; maybe TRBD2 (7 bases). In germline, CDR1 is PRHDT, CDR2 FYEKMQ (reference sequence). The CDR3 loop spans 14 amino acids. V was clipped by 10 bases and J by 5 bases, with 19 bases between them. The whole variable domain, remainder taken from reference TRBV13 and TRBJ2-3, is AAGVIQSPRHLIKEKRETATLKCYPIPRHDTVYWYQQGPGQDPQFLISFYEKMQSDKGSIPDRFSAQQFSDYHSELNMSSLELGDSALYFCATSGGRSRDTQYFGPGTRLTVL.

The V and J genes are TRBV18 and TRBJ2-1; possibly TRBD2 for D (6 bases). V lost 1 base, J lost 2 bases, and 9 bases lay in between. This CDR3 comprises 15 residues. CDR1 and CDR2 from the germline V gene are KGHSH and LQKENI. The CDR3 reads CASSPQEGAYNEQFF. As DNA, the CDR3 is TGTGCCAGCTCACCACAGGAGGGCGCCTACAATGAGCAGTTCTTC.

The chain couples TRBV18 to TRBJ1-6; TRBD1 matches 10 bases. This CDR3 is built from 17 residues. Germline trimming cut 6 bases from V and 10 bases from J; bases unmatched to any gene: 15. Germline CDR1 is KGHSH and CDR2 is LQKENI. In nucleotides, the CDR3 is TGTGCCAGCTCGCAAATCAGTCTGGGACAGGGGATCTCACCCCTCCACTTT. Translation: CASSQISLGQGISPLHF.

This chain uses TRBV3-1 (or the pseudogene TRBV3-2) with TRBJ2-5; D unresolved. V lost 5 bases, J lost 0 bases, and 13 bases lay in between. Germline lookup yields CDR1 LGHDT and CDR2 YNNKEL (reference sequence). The CDR3 is made up of 15 amino acids. This chain's CDR3 is CASSNPHSYQETQYF. The CDR3, as DNA: TGTGCCAGCAGCAACCCCCATAGTTACCAAGAGACCCAGTACTTC.

This clone was recorded at least ten times. The chain couples TRBV6-4 to TRBJ2-3; 7 nucleotides align to TRBD1. The CDR3 spans 14 residues. Germline CDR1 reads MRHNA; CDR2 reads SNTAGT. With 4 bases clipped from V and 2 bases from J, the junction kept 3 bases outside the gene matches. CDR3 residues: CASSAGQDTDTQYF. In DNA form, the CDR3 reads TGTGCCAGCAGTGCCGGACAGGACACAGATACGCAGTATTTT.

The V gene is TRBV29-1, the J gene TRBJ2-1; no clear D. Trimming shortened V by 7 bases and J by 2 bases, and 6 bases separated the two germline ends. The CDR3 contains 11 residues. Germline CDR1 SQVTM, CDR2 ANQGSEA. The DNA for the CDR3 is TGCAGCGCGACTGCCTACAATGAGCAGTTCTTC. Encoded protein: CSATAYNEQFF.

The chain carries TRBV9 and TRBJ2-2; possible D gene TRBD1, 6 bases. Trimming stripped 4 bases from V and 3 bases from J, with 16 bases between. In germline, CDR1 is SGDLS, CDR2 YYNGEE. The CDR3 contains 16 residues. Here the CDR3 reads CASSLTGPPYTGELFF. In DNA form, the CDR3 reads TGTGCCAGCAGCCTCACAGGGCCCCCTTACACCGGGGAGCTGTTTTTT.

Only one count was recorded for this clone. The chain is built from TRBV6-5 and TRBJ1-3; D is unresolved. Trimming took 5 bases from V and 8 from J, leaving 13 bases between them. Germline loops: CDR1 MNHEY, CDR2 SVGAGI. This CDR3 region has 13 residues. This chain's CDR3 is CASSSRVRDTIYF. For the CDR3, the DNA is TGTGCCAGCAGTAGTCGAGTGAGGGACACCATATATTTT.

In this sample, this clone turned up once. The gene calls are TRBV20-1 and TRBJ1-4; 10 bases map to TRBD1. CDR1 DFQATT and CDR2 SNEGSKA come from the germline V gene (reference sequence). V shed 3 bases, J shed 5 bases, and the junction held 6 bases outside the gene matches. The CDR3 is made up of 15 amino acids. DNA of the CDR3: TGCAGTGCTAGTTCCCCGGGACAGGGGAATGAAAAACTGTTTTTT. As protein: CSASSPGQGNEKLFF.

This rearrangement joins TRBV7-8 to TRBJ2-3, with 9 nucleotides matching TRBD2. Germline V gene sequence: CDR1 SGHVS, CDR2 FQNEAQ. This CDR3 has 16 amino acids. Unmatched junction bases numbered 6, after V lost 3 bases and J lost 2 bases. The CDR3: CASSLGSGGLTDTQYF. CDR3 DNA: TGTGCCAGCAGCTTGGGTAGCGGGGGACTCACAGATACGCAGTATTTT. The full variable domain, rest sourced from reference TRBV7-8 and TRBJ2-3, is GAGVSQSPRYKVAKRGQDVALRCDPISGHVSLFWYQQALGQGPEFLTYFQNEAQLDKSGLPSDRFFAERPEGSVSTLKIQRTQQEDSAVYLCASSLGSGGLTDTQYFGPGTRLTVL.

The chain has TRBV7-2 and TRBJ2-2; D is undetermined. Between the trimmed V and J ends, which lost 0 bases and 8 bases, there was a span of 7 bases. Germline V gene sequence: CDR1 SGHTA, CDR2 FQGNSA. The CDR3 extends over 13 amino acids. The CDR3 nucleotides read TGTGCCAGCAGCTTAGCCAGAGGTGGGGAGCTGTTTTTT. As protein: CASSLARGGELFF.

This chain connects TRBV12-3 or TRBV12-4 to TRBJ2-7; no firm D call. The CDR3 totals 13 residues. Trimming left V 1 base short and J 7 bases short, with 11 bases between. The CDR3 DNA reads TGTGCCAGCAGTTTAGGGGCAGTGCAAGAGCAGTACTTC. Protein sequence: CASSLGAVQEQYF.

This clone was counted once. The V and J genes are TRBV10-2 and TRBJ1-2; D is unresolved. CDR3 length equals 14 residues. Trimming stripped 0 bases from V and 8 bases from J, with 13 bases between. Germline CDR1 reads WSHSY; CDR2 reads SAAADI. The DNA of the CDR3 is TGCGCCAGCAGTGAGTCATACAGCCATGTCGGCTACACCTTC. Its protein is CASSESYSHVGYTF.

The chain has TRBV9 and TRBJ2-5; 8 bases line up with TRBD2. After removal of 6 bases from V and 3 bases from J, the junction contained 4 bases not matched to a gene. This CDR3 comprises 13 residues. The germline CDR1 and CDR2 sequences are SGDLS and YYNGEE. The CDR3 loop is CASKGSGEETQYF. DNA of the CDR3: TGTGCCAGCAAGGGTAGCGGGGAAGAGACCCAGTACTTC.

The chain employs TRBV2 and TRBJ2-7; 9 nucleotides match TRBD1. Germline loops: CDR1 SNHLY, CDR2 FYNNEI. The CDR3 is 13 amino acids. The V and J ends lost 7 bases and 3 bases, in that order; junction bases with no gene match: 4. The CDR3 loop is CASTRDRDYEQYF. In DNA form, the CDR3 reads TGTGCCAGCACCCGGGACAGGGACTACGAGCAGTACTTC.